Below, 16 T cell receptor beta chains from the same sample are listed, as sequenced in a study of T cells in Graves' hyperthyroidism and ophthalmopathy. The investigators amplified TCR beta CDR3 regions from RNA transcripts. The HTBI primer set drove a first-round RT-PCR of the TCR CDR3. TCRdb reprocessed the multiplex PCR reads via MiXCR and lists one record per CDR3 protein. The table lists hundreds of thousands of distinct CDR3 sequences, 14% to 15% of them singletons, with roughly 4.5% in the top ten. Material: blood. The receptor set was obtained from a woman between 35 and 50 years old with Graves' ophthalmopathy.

The CDR3 loop is CASSFQGGILDGNTIYF. The CDR3 bases are TGTGCCAGCAGCTTCCAAGGGGGAATTTTAGACGGAAACACCATATATTTT. The V and J genes are TRBV11-2 and TRBJ1-3, with D perhaps matching TRBD1 (6 bases). Trimming left V 3 bases short and J 4 bases short, with 19 bases between. This CDR3 contains 17 residues. Germline V CDR1 and CDR2: SGHAT, FQNNGV.

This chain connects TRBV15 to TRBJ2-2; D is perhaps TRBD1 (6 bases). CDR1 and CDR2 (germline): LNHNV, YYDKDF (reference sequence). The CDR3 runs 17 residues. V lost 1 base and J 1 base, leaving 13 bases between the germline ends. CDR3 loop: CATSRGQGHLNTGELFF. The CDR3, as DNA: TGTGCCACCAGCAGAGGGCAGGGACATCTGAACACCGGGGAGCTGTTTTTT.

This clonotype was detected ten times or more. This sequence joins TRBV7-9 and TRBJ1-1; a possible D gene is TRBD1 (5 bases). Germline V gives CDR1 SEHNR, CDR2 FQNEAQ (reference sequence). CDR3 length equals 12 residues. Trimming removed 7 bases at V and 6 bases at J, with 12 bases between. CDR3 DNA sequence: TGTGCCAGCAATATGGGGGGATCTGAAGCTTTCTTT. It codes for CASNMGGSEAFF.

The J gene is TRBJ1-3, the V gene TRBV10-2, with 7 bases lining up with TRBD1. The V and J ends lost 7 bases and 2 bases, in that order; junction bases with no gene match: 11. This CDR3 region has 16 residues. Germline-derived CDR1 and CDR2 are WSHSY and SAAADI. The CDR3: CASIQDRVMPGNTIYF. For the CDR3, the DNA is TGCGCCAGCATCCAAGACAGGGTTATGCCTGGAAACACCATATATTTT.

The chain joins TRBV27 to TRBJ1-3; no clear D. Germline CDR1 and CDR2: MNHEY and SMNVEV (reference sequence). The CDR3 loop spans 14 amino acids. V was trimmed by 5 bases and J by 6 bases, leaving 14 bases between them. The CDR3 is CASSRAGSENTIYF. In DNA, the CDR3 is TGTGCCAGCAGTCGGGCGGGGTCGGAAAACACCATATATTTT.

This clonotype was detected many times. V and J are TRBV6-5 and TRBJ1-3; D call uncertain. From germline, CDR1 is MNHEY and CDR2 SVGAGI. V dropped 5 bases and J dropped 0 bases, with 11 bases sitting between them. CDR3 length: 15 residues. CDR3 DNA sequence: TGTGCCAGCAGTCCAGGACCCTACTCTGGAAACACCATATATTTT. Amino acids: CASSPGPYSGNTIYF.

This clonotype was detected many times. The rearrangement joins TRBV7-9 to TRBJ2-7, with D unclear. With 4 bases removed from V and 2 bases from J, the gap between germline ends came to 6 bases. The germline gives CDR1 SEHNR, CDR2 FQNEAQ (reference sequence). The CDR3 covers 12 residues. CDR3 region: CASSSNAYEQYF. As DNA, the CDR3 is TGTGCCAGCAGCTCCAACGCCTACGAGCAGTACTTC.

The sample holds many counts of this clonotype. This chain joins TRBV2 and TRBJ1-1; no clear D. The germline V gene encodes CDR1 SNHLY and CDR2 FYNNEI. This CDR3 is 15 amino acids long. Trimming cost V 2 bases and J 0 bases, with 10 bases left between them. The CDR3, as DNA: TGTGCCAGCAGTGAAAGGGAACAGATGAACACTGAAGCTTTCTTT. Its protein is CASSEREQMNTEAFF.

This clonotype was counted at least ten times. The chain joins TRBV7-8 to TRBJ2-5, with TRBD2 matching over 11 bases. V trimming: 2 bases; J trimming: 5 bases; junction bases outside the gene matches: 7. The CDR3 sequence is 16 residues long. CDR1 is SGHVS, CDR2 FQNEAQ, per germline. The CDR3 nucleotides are TGTGCCAGCAGCTTAAGGGCTAGCGGGAGGCTTGAGACCCAGTACTTC. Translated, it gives CASSLRASGRLETQYF. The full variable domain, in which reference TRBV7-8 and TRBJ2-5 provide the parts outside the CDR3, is GAGVSQSPRYKVAKRGQDVALRCDPISGHVSLFWYQQALGQGPEFLTYFQNEAQLDKSGLPSDRFFAERPEGSVSTLKIQRTQQEDSAVYLCASSLRASGRLETQYFGPGTRLLVL.

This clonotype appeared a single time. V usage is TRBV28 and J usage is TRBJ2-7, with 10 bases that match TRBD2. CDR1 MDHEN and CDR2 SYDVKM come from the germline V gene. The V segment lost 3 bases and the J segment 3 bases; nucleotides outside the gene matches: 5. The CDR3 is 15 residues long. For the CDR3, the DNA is TGTGCCAGCAGTTTGGCTAGCGGGGGACACTACGAGCAGTACTTC. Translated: CASSLASGGHYEQYF. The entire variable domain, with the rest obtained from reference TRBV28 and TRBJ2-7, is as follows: DVKVTQSSRYLVKRTGEKVFLECVQDMDHENMFWYRQDPGLGLRLIYFSYDVKMKEKGDIPEGYSVSREKKERFSLILESASTNQTSMYLCASSLASGGHYEQYFGPGTRLTVT.

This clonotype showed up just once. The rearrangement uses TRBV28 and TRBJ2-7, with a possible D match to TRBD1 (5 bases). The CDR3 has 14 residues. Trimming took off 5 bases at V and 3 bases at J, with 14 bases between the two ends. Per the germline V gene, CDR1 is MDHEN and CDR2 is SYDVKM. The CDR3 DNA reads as TGTGCCAGCAGTAGGACGGCAGGGCACTACGAGCAGTACTTC. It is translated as CASSRTAGHYEQYF.

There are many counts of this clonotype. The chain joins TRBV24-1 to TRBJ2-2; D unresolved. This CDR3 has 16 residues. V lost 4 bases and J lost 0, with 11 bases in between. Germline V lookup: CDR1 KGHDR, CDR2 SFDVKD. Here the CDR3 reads CATSETVSANTGELFF. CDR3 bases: TGTGCCACCAGTGAGACGGTTTCCGCGAACACCGGGGAGCTGTTTTTT.

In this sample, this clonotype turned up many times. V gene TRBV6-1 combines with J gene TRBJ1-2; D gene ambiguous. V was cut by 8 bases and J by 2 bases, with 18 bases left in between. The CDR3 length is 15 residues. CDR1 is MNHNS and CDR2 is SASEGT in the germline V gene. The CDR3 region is CASHRKEDRNYGYTF. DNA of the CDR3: TGTGCCAGCCACCGGAAAGAGGACCGAAACTATGGCTACACCTTC.

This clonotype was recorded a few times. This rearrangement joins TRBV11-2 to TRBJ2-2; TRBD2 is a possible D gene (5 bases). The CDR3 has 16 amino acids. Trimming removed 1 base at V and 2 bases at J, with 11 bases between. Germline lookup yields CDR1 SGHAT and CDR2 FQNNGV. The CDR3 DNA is TGTGCCAGCAGCTTAGGAAGTAGCGTCAACACCGGGGAGCTGTTTTTT. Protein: CASSLGSSVNTGELFF.

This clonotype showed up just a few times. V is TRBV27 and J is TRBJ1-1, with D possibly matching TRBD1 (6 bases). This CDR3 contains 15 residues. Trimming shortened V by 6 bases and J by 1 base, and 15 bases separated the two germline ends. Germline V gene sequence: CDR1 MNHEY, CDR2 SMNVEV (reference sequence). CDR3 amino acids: CASRTSGAENTEAFF. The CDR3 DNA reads TGTGCCAGCAGAACGTCGGGGGCGGAGAACACTGAAGCTTTCTTT.

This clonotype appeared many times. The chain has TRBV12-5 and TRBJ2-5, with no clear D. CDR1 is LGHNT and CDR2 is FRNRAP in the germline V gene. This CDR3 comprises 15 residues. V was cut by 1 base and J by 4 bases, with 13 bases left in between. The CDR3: CASGLGSATRETQYF. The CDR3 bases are TGTGCTAGTGGTTTGGGATCGGCCACTCGAGAGACCCAGTACTTC.